The 10 T cell receptor beta chains reported below all come from one sample, sequenced in a study of HIV-infected children after antiretroviral therapy interruption. The TCR library was built from RNA with a 3' RACE protocol and unique molecular identifiers. TCRdb fed the 3' RACE reads into MiXCR, producing one record per CDR3 protein. The sample has about 89,000 distinct CDR3 sequences; approximately 6.9% are singletons. Treatment in this sample: PENTA 11 planned treatment interruption arm or continuous ART arm. The sequencing used CD45RA+ CD4+ T cells from PBMCs, pooled from several time points, collected from a donor given antiretroviral therapy, either interrupted or continuous. Subset described: naive CD4+ CD45RA+ CD45RO- T cells. The receptors come from a pool of human donors with HIV.

This clonotype has a count of ten or more. This chain joins TRBV2 and TRBJ1-2; weak D call: TRBD1 (5 bases). CDR1 is SNHLY, CDR2 FYNNEI, per germline. This CDR3 comprises 14 residues. Trimming took 3 bases from V and 6 from J, leaving 14 bases between them. The CDR3 DNA sequence: TGTGCCAGCAGTGAGGACTCGGGGGTTGATGGCTACACCTTC. Amino acid sequence: CASSEDSGVDGYTF.

Many counts were recorded for this clonotype. This chain uses TRBV7-2 with TRBJ1-1, with 10 positions matching TRBD1. The CDR3 runs to 13 residues. The V and J ends lost 11 bases and 2 bases, in that order; junction bases with no gene match: 5. The germline V gene encodes CDR1 SGHTA and CDR2 FQGNSA. The CDR3 nucleotides are TGTGCCTTGAGACAGGGGGCAAACACTGAAGCTTTCTTT. It specifies CALRQGANTEAFF.

The chain couples TRBV19 to TRBJ1-2, with 9 bases lining up with TRBD1. This CDR3 is built from 16 residues. CDR1 is LNHDA, CDR2 SQIVND, per germline (reference sequence). With V trimmed by 8 bases and J by 4 bases, 14 bases remained unmatched. CDR3 in amino acids: CASGRDREASGYGYTF. For the CDR3, the DNA is TGTGCCAGTGGTAGGGACAGGGAGGCTTCCGGCTATGGCTACACCTTC.

As to this clonotype: Since a much larger clone is just one base distant, this may be a read error. The J gene is TRBJ1-5, the V gene TRBV12-3 or TRBV12-4; no firm D call. The CDR3 extends over 12 amino acids. CDR3 region: CASSLNVQPLHF. The CDR3 coding sequence is TGTGCCAGCAGTTTGAACGTCCAGCCCCTGCATTTT.

This clonotype came up many times. This chain links TRBV4-2 with TRBJ2-7; D is ambiguous. Trimming took 8 bases from V and 0 from J, leaving 11 bases between them. This CDR3 region has 13 residues. Germline assignment: CDR1 LGHNA and CDR2 YNFKEQ. CDR3 coding DNA: TGTGCCAGCCAAGATCTGAGCTCCTACGAGCAGTACTTC. Amino acid sequence: CASQDLSSYEQYF.

This chain uses TRBV20-1 with TRBJ2-3; D is tentatively TRBD1 or TRBD2 (5 bases each). Germline CDR1 reads DFQATT; CDR2 reads SNEGSKA (reference sequence). V was cut by 0 bases and J by 2 bases, with 12 bases left in between. The CDR3 sequence is 15 residues long. The CDR3 region is CSARDGRDLTDTQYF. DNA for the CDR3: TGCAGTGCTAGAGATGGCAGGGACCTCACAGATACGCAGTATTTT.

This clonotype was seen at least ten times. V and J are TRBV12-3 or TRBV12-4 and TRBJ2-5; 9 bases align to TRBD2. J gave up 1 base and V 3 bases, and 3 bases lay outside the gene matches. The CDR3 is 15 amino acids. The CDR3 loop reads CASSLSSGIQETQYF. The DNA of the CDR3 is TGTGCCAGCAGTTTGTCTAGCGGGATCCAAGAGACCCAGTACTTC.

This clonotype showed up many times. The chain has TRBV19 and TRBJ1-2, with D unclear. Trimming left V 3 bases short and J 3 bases short, with 8 bases between. In germline, CDR1 is LNHDA, CDR2 SQIVND (reference sequence). The length of the CDR3 is 13 residues. CDR3 protein: CASSIPPHYGYTF. For the CDR3, the DNA is TGTGCCAGTAGTATTCCGCCGCACTATGGCTACACCTTC.

This clonotype was seen at least ten times. The V call is TRBV3-1, the J call TRBJ2-5; unclear D gene. V shed 1 base and J shed 2 bases, with 8 bases lying between them. The germline gives CDR1 LGHDT, CDR2 YNNKEL (reference sequence). There are 14 residues in the CDR3. The CDR3 here is CASSQVRQQETQYF. The CDR3, as DNA: TGTGCCAGCAGCCAAGTTCGGCAGCAAGAGACCCAGTACTTC.

In its sample, this clonotype was seen many times. The J gene is TRBJ1-1, the V gene TRBV19; D not certain. Germline V CDR1 and CDR2: LNHDA, SQIVND (reference sequence). The ends were cut back, 3 bases at V and 1 base at J, with 6 bases in the middle. The CDR3 covers 13 residues. In DNA form, the CDR3 reads TGTGCCAGTAGTATCTCCGAGAACACTGAAGCTTTCTTT. Translation gives CASSISENTEAFF.